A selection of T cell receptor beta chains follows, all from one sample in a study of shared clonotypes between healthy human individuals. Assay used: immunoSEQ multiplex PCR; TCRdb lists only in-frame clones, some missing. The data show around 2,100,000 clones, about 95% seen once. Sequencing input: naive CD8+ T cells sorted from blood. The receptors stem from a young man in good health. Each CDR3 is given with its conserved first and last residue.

CDR3 protein: CASSQEGTGTGAHYGYTF
V gene: TRBV4-2
J gene: TRBJ1-2

CDR3 protein: CASSATSGGLEQYF
V gene: TRBV10-2
J gene: TRBJ2-7

CDR3 protein: CASSLTAGVGETQYF
V gene: TRBV7-9
J gene: TRBJ2-5

CDR3 protein: CASSHPGLAGEETQYF
V gene: TRBV4-2
J gene: TRBJ2-5

CDR3 protein: CSVEDRLAGINEQFF
V gene: TRBV29-1
J gene: TRBJ2-1

CDR3 protein: CASSEPLGRNYGYTF
V gene: TRBV10-1
J gene: TRBJ1-2

CDR3 protein: CASSLRDRGLMTNEKLFF
V gene: TRBV7-9
J gene: TRBJ1-4

CDR3 protein: CASSQDRSGAGNTIYF
V gene: TRBV4-3
J gene: TRBJ1-3

CDR3 protein: CAWSVVQEDNEQFF
V gene: TRBV30
J gene: TRBJ2-1

CDR3 protein: CAITLDREEFYGYTF
V gene: TRBV10-3
J gene: TRBJ1-2

CDR3 protein: CASSSTGYHEQYF
V gene: TRBV6-6
J gene: TRBJ2-7

CDR3 protein: CASSLGGGQYEQYF
V gene: TRBV11-2
J gene: TRBJ2-7

CDR3 protein: CASSVFGTGNYEQYF
V gene: TRBV2
J gene: TRBJ2-7

CDR3 protein: CASSRGTGVQPQHF
V gene: TRBV28
J gene: TRBJ1-5

CDR3 protein: CASSLEGIIYGYTF
V gene: TRBV5-1
J gene: TRBJ1-2

CDR3 protein: CATEDRGSFYGYTF
V gene: TRBV13
J gene: TRBJ1-2

CDR3 protein: CATSRESGGAEETQYF
V gene: TRBV15
J gene: TRBJ2-5

CDR3 protein: CAWSHRENDNEQFF
V gene: TRBV30
J gene: TRBJ2-1

CDR3 protein: CASSSRGVLESGELFF
V gene: TRBV6-5
J gene: TRBJ2-2

CDR3 protein: CASSLGGGGTYEQYF
V gene: TRBV7-2
J gene: TRBJ2-7

CDR3 protein: CATSVDRSYEQYF
V gene: TRBV15
J gene: TRBJ2-7

CDR3 protein: CASSSYNRDEEAFF
V gene: TRBV27
J gene: TRBJ1-1

CDR3 protein: CASSESFGGAEAFF
V gene: TRBV2
J gene: TRBJ1-1

CDR3 protein: CASRRQGAAQEKLFF
V gene: TRBV6-5
J gene: TRBJ1-4

CDR3 protein: CATNLGGRLNTGELFF
V gene: TRBV19
J gene: TRBJ2-2

CDR3 protein: CASSESGREQYF
V gene: TRBV10-2
J gene: TRBJ2-7

CDR3 protein: CASTSGLAEETQYF
V gene: TRBV7-9
J gene: TRBJ2-5

CDR3 protein: CASTTQGRTAFPLDTQYF
V gene: TRBV27
J gene: TRBJ2-3

CDR3 protein: CASSLDVFSGNTIYF
V gene: TRBV7-9
J gene: TRBJ1-3

CDR3 protein: CASSPPWVRSSYEQYF
V gene: TRBV18
J gene: TRBJ2-7

CDR3 protein: CASGRGQSSYEQYF
V gene: TRBV5-1
J gene: TRBJ2-7

CDR3 protein: CASSLRGSNTEAFF
V gene: TRBV27
J gene: TRBJ1-1

CDR3 protein: CASSLGLQGHEQYF
V gene: TRBV27
J gene: TRBJ2-7

CDR3 protein: CASSFRANTGELFF
V gene: TRBV28
J gene: TRBJ2-2

CDR3 protein: CASSLSPGGADGYTF
V gene: TRBV19
J gene: TRBJ1-2

CDR3 protein: CASALSASVGQPQHF
V gene: TRBV12-5
J gene: TRBJ1-5

CDR3 protein: CASSLGLNSGELFF
V gene: TRBV28
J gene: TRBJ2-2

CDR3 protein: CASSKGANTGELFF
V gene: TRBV6-5
J gene: TRBJ2-2

CDR3 protein: CASSPQSYYEQYF
V gene: TRBV18
J gene: TRBJ2-7

CDR3 protein: CASSFRPTEAFF
V gene: TRBV28
J gene: TRBJ1-1

CDR3 protein: CASSPTRDRGNEQFF
V gene: TRBV7-9
J gene: TRBJ2-1

CDR3 protein: CASSALGTSRTYEQYF
V gene: TRBV27
J gene: TRBJ2-7

CDR3 protein: CASSEDSGFVAFF
V gene: TRBV7-9
J gene: TRBJ1-1

CDR3 protein: CASSRAGGNQPQHF
V gene: TRBV18
J gene: TRBJ1-5

CDR3 protein: CASSLLTGDTEAFF
V gene: TRBV27
J gene: TRBJ1-1

CDR3 protein: CASSFGRLYEQYF
V gene: TRBV7-2
J gene: TRBJ2-7

CDR3 protein: CATSQGRVTSSYEQYF
V gene: TRBV15
J gene: TRBJ2-7

CDR3 protein: CASSPRTEPSTDTQYF
V gene: TRBV7-9
J gene: TRBJ2-3

CDR3 protein: CASSYSGTGNSGELFF
V gene: TRBV13
J gene: TRBJ2-2

CDR3 protein: CASSPSGPAGENYEQYF
V gene: TRBV18
J gene: TRBJ2-7

CDR3 protein: CASSPVGGTDQPQHF
V gene: TRBV7-9
J gene: TRBJ1-5

CDR3 protein: CASSLGETGTPYEQYF
V gene: TRBV7-8
J gene: TRBJ2-7

CDR3 protein: CASSSWDRVQAFF
V gene: TRBV27
J gene: TRBJ1-1

CDR3 protein: CATGEGFGTNEKLFF
V gene: TRBV15
J gene: TRBJ1-4

CDR3 protein: CASSHAPAVRETQYF
V gene: TRBV4-1
J gene: TRBJ2-5

CDR3 protein: CAWSVTGISGKLFF
V gene: TRBV30
J gene: TRBJ1-4

CDR3 protein: CASSRDWDYRNNEQFF
V gene: TRBV6-6
J gene: TRBJ2-1

CDR3 protein: CATSPEEPLAQDTQYF
V gene: TRBV15
J gene: TRBJ2-3

CDR3 protein: CASSLQGDIYEQYF
V gene: TRBV28
J gene: TRBJ2-7

CDR3 protein: CASSLDWGFSSYEQYF
V gene: TRBV5-1
J gene: TRBJ2-7